This passage covers 15 T cell receptor beta chains from one sample sequenced in a study of T cell changes during pregnancy in multiple sclerosis. Clones were sequenced by immunoSEQ multiplex PCR, and TCRdb holds only the in-frame ones, with some missing. The sample shows about 87,000 clones, around 95% of them seen only once. Sequenced here: peripheral blood, sampled in the third trimester of pregnancy. All receptors derive from a female donor in good health, enrolled as a control in a pregnancy study.

CDR3 DNA: TGTGCCAGCAGTTCCCAAAGACTAGCGGAAATAGAGCAGTTCTTC. This sequence encodes CASSSQRLAEIEQFF. V and J are TRBV27 and TRBJ2-1; TRBD2 matches 9 bases. CDR3 length equals 15 residues. The germline CDR1 and CDR2 sequences are MNHEY and SMNVEV (reference sequence). Trimming took 4 bases from V and 10 from J; bases not matched to a gene: 11.

J is TRBJ2-1 and V is TRBV9; TRBD2 matches 11 bases. Germline trimming cut 4 bases from V and 5 bases from J; bases unmatched to any gene: 5. The germline V gene encodes CDR1 SGDLS and CDR2 YYNGEE. This CDR3 comprises 15 residues. This chain's CDR3 is CASSRLAGGNNEQFF. The CDR3 coding sequence is TGTGCCAGCAGCCGGCTAGCGGGAGGAAACAATGAGCAGTTCTTC.

The J gene is TRBJ2-1, the V gene TRBV7-9, with D hard to call. The CDR3 runs 13 residues. The V end lost 0 bases, the J end lost 9 bases, and 9 bases lay between the germline ends. Germline V gives CDR1 SEHNR, CDR2 FQNEAQ (reference sequence). The CDR3 spells CASSLAQVREQFF. DNA of the CDR3: TGTGCCAGCAGCTTAGCGCAGGTCCGTGAGCAGTTCTTC.

This chain connects TRBV25-1 to TRBJ2-7; the match to TRBD1 covers 7 bases. The CDR3 loop spans 15 amino acids. The junction had 10 bases not matched to a gene; V was cut back by 6 bases and J by 2 bases. Germline V gene data show CDR1 as MGHDK and CDR2 as SYGVNS. The CDR3 loop reads CASSDGTDHTYEQYF. Written as DNA, the CDR3 is TGTGCCAGCAGCGACGGGACAGACCATACCTACGAGCAGTACTTC.

This rearrangement joins TRBV2 to TRBJ1-5; D is uncertain. From germline, CDR1 is SNHLY and CDR2 FYNNEI. This CDR3 is 15 amino acids long. The ends were cut back, 3 bases at V and 7 bases at J, with 16 bases in the middle. Here the CDR3 reads CASSEGLSVNQPQHF. The CDR3 coding sequence is TGTGCCAGCAGTGAGGGCCTCTCGGTCAACCAGCCCCAGCATTTT.

This chain connects TRBV7-2 to TRBJ2-2; 7 nucleotides agree with TRBD1. Germline V gene sequence: CDR1 SGHTA, CDR2 FQGNSA. The V segment lost 6 bases and the J segment 6 bases; nucleotides outside the gene matches: 7. This CDR3 contains 14 residues. CDR3 in amino acids: CASREQQGPGELFF. The CDR3 nucleotides are TGTGCCAGCAGGGAGCAACAGGGGCCCGGGGAGCTGTTTTTT.

This clone was observed a few times. One end of the junction is discordant with germline, which a read error may explain. J is TRBJ2-7 and V is TRBV5-4, with D possibly matching TRBD1 (6 bases). CDR1 and CDR2 from the germline V gene are SGHNT and YYREEE (reference sequence). CDR3 length: 14 residues. As DNA, the CDR3 is TGTGCCAGCACCTTGGACAGCTTGGGCTACGAGCAGTACTTC. Amino acid sequence: CASTLDSLGYEQYF.

The V and J genes are TRBV5-8 and TRBJ2-7, with D possibly matching TRBD2 (5 bases). Germline CDR1 is SGHTS and CDR2 is YDEGEE. V was pared by 1 base and J by 6 bases, with 14 bases between. The CDR3 covers 14 residues. CDR3 in amino acids: CASSLRRPGSEQYF. Written as DNA, the CDR3 is TGTGCCAGCAGCTTGAGGAGGCCGGGTTCCGAGCAGTACTTC.

This clone showed up just once. The V call is TRBV7-2, the J call TRBJ2-1; the match to TRBD2 covers 9 bases. The CDR3 is made up of 16 amino acids. Per the germline V gene, CDR1 is SGHTA and CDR2 is FQGNSA. The J segment lost 4 bases and the V segment lost 0 bases, leaving 4 bases of the junction unmatched. The CDR3 loop reads CASSLASSGAYNEQFF. The CDR3 nucleotides are TGTGCCAGCAGCTTAGCGTCTAGCGGGGCTTACAATGAGCAGTTCTTC. The full variable domain, completed using reference TRBV7-2 and TRBJ2-1, is GAGVSQSPSNKVTEKGKDVELRCDPISGHTALYWYRQSLGQGLEFLIYFQGNSAPDKSGLPSDRFSAERTGGSVSTLTIQRTQQEDSAVYLCASSLASSGAYNEQFFGPGTRLTVL.

The J gene is TRBJ2-7, the V gene TRBV2; 9 bases map to TRBD2. V trimming: 7 bases; J trimming: 7 bases; junction bases outside the gene matches: 11. The germline V gene encodes CDR1 SNHLY and CDR2 FYNNEI. The CDR3 sequence is 14 residues long. CDR3 bases: TGTGCCAGCACGGCGTTAGCGGGAGCCGGGGAGCAGTACTTC. Its translation: CASTALAGAGEQYF.

V and J are TRBV15 and TRBJ2-7; D might be TRBD1 (7 bases). Trimming removed 0 bases at V and 1 base at J, with 16 bases between. Looked up from germline, CDR1 is LNHNV and CDR2 is YYDKDF (reference sequence). The CDR3 is made up of 17 amino acids. CDR3: CATSRDLLQGRSYEQYF. DNA of the CDR3: TGTGCCACCAGCAGAGATCTTTTACAGGGGAGGTCCTACGAGCAGTACTTC.

V and J are TRBV6-1 and TRBJ2-3; 8 nucleotides align to TRBD1. The germline V gene encodes CDR1 MNHNS and CDR2 SASEGT. The CDR3 loop spans 15 amino acids. V shed 3 bases and J 5 bases; nucleotides not matched to a gene: 7. CDR3 region: CASSEPDRAKDTQYF. The CDR3, as DNA: TGTGCCAGCAGTGAGCCGGACAGGGCGAAAGATACGCAGTATTTT.

This clone occurred once. The genes are TRBV19 and TRBJ1-5, with D perhaps TRBD1 (5 bases). This CDR3 spans 17 amino acids. The germline gives CDR1 LNHDA, CDR2 SQIVND (reference sequence). Trimming removed 4 bases from V and 6 bases from J, with 22 bases in between. CDR3: CASSTGLAWGETQPQHF. DNA for the CDR3: TGTGCCAGTAGTACAGGGTTGGCGTGGGGGGAGACTCAGCCCCAGCATTTT. Full variable domain (missing parts from reference TRBV19 and TRBJ1-5): DGGITQSPKYLFRKEGQNVTLSCEQNLNHDAMYWYRQDPGQGLRLIYYSQIVNDFQKGDIAEGYSVSREKKESFPLTVTSAQKNPTAFYLCASSTGLAWGETQPQHFGDGTRLSIL.

This clone was seen a few times. The chain combines TRBV11-1 with TRBJ1-5; possible D gene TRBD1, 6 bases. Trimming removed 2 bases from V and 5 bases from J, with 10 bases in between. This CDR3 region has 14 residues. The germline gives CDR1 SGHAT, CDR2 FQDESV (reference sequence). This CDR3 is CASSLSGADQPQHF. In DNA form, the CDR3 reads TGTGCCAGCAGCTTATCAGGGGCGGATCAGCCCCAGCATTTT.

The chain employs TRBV4-1 and TRBJ2-1; D ambiguous. Trimming removed 4 bases at V and 3 bases at J, with 13 bases between. Germline V gene sequence: CDR1 MGHRA, CDR2 YSYEKL. The CDR3 sequence is 15 residues long. The DNA of the CDR3 is TGCGCCAGCAGCCCTATCGGCGGCGACTACAATGAGCAGTTCTTC. Translating gives CASSPIGGDYNEQFF.